This T cell receptor beta chain was recovered during a study of T cells after somatic rescue of genetic block. Germline V lookup: CDR1 SGHRS, CDR2 YFSETQ. The ends lost 4 bases at V and 4 bases at J; junction bases unmatched: 12. The CDR3 has 18 amino acids. Assay used: immunoSEQ multiplex PCR; TCRdb lists only in-frame clones, some missing. The table includes 65,000 to 70,000 clones, approximately 90% detected once. This clonotype was obtained from a man aged 40-49 years. The V gene is TRBV5-1, the J gene TRBJ2-6; TRBD1 matches at 9 bases. Sequencing was performed on peripheral blood mononuclear cells (PBMCs). CDR3 sequence: CASSPAGTGTTGANVLTF. In DNA, the CDR3 is TGCGCCAGCAGCCCCGCCGGGACAGGGACTACCGGGGCCAACGTCCTGACTTTC.